This TCR beta chain was observed in a study of beta chain features in type 1 diabetes. Study observations and caveats: Among patients with Type 1 diabetes, TCRB CDR3s were moderately but significantly shorter in every one of the four CD4+ subsets.

Researchers reported sorting CD4+ naive, central memory, regulatory and stem cell-like memory cells via CD45RO/CCR7/CD25/CD127/CD95/CD27. Purity exceeding 95% was reached by all sorted populations. Worth noting for this clone: The antigen remains undetermined.

All of the isolated RNA was reverse transcribed, so expressed TCRB transcripts were sequenced. This table comes from immunoSEQ multiplex PCR, and its TCRdb copy is limited to in-frame clones, with some not included. The sample has roughly 28,000 clones, roughly three fifths seen once. The origin of this receptor is a woman aged 18-29 years with type 1 diabetes. Sequences were obtained from Tregs from blood.

Here the CDR3 reads CASSTRTGTPNYGYTF. The CDR3 DNA is TGTGCCAGTAGCACCCGGACAGGCACCCCTAACTATGGCTACACCTTC. The chain uses TRBV19 and TRBJ1-2; 7 bases agree with TRBD1. CDR3 length: 16 amino acids. Losses at the gene ends were 6 bases for V and 0 bases for J; bases not matched to a gene: 10. From germline, CDR1 is LNHDA and CDR2 SQIVND (reference sequence).